Listed here are 10 T cell receptor beta chains from one sample, sequenced in a study of post-analysis software for immune sequencing data. Study-wide results and caveats: TRBV5-6, TRBV5-1 and TRBV20-1 were among roughly five TRBV segments more frequent in patients than controls.

Carried by the TCR beta cDNA libraries were unique molecular identifiers. TCRdb reprocessed the PCR reads with MiXCR, giving one entry per CDR3 protein. The table shows more than 500,000 distinct CDR3 sequences, with around 34% occurring only once. Their cognate antigens are unknown. Sequencing input: blood. These receptors were taken from a girl aged 2 to 17 with multiple sclerosis.

This clonotype showed up just a few times. The gene calls are TRBV10-3 and TRBJ1-1; 9 nucleotides match TRBD1. CDR3 length: 13 amino acids. Germline CDR1 is ENHRY and CDR2 is SYGVKD. Losses at the gene ends were 10 bases for V and 5 bases for J; bases not matched to a gene: 8. CDR3 in amino acids: CASRQGGMTEAFF. The CDR3, as DNA: TGTGCCAGCCGACAGGGGGGGATGACTGAAGCTTTCTTT.

V gene TRBV6-4 combines with J gene TRBJ2-3; TRBD1 is a possible D gene (5 bases). Trimming removed 2 bases at V and 5 bases at J, with 14 bases between. This CDR3 is built from 15 residues. CDR1 and CDR2 from the germline V gene are MRHNA and SNTAGT. DNA of the CDR3: TGTGCCAGCAGTGACAGCTTGGGGCATAAAGATACGCAGTATTTT. Translating gives CASSDSLGHKDTQYF.

A few counts support this clonotype. The chain carries TRBV7-3 and TRBJ1-1; 12 nucleotides line up with TRBD1. J lost 0 bases, V lost 5 bases, and 13 bases had no gene match. Germline CDR1 SGHTA, CDR2 FQGTGA. This CDR3 has 19 residues. CDR3 in amino acids: CASSPLGTGGHYMNTEAFF. The DNA of the CDR3 is TGTGCCAGCAGCCCTTTAGGGACAGGGGGCCACTACATGAACACTGAAGCTTTCTTT.

This clonotype has a handful of counts. The chain joins TRBV12-3 or TRBV12-4 to TRBJ1-4; the D is unclear. Trimming cost V 6 bases and J 8 bases, with 16 bases left between them. There are 14 residues in the CDR3. The CDR3 bases are TGTGCCAGCAGCCCAGATTCGAGGAGGGAAAAACTGTTTTTT. Translating gives CASSPDSRREKLFF.

This chain connects TRBV28 to TRBJ2-4, with a possible D match to TRBD1 (6 bases). CDR1 is MDHEN and CDR2 is SYDVKM in the germline V gene. The V and J ends lost 6 bases and 3 bases respectively, with 12 bases between them. This CDR3 has 14 residues. CDR3: CASRLSGVKNIQYF. CDR3 DNA sequence: TGTGCCAGCAGGTTGTCAGGGGTCAAAAACATTCAGTACTTC.

Concerning this clonotype: The junction departs from the called germline gene at one end, perhaps through a read error. V usage is TRBV23-1 and J usage is TRBJ2-5, with 11 bases lining up with TRBD2. TRBV23-1 qualifies as an ORF whose function is uncertain. The CDR3 covers 16 residues. CDR3 sequence (DNA): TGCGCCAGCAGTCAAGCTAGCGGGGGGTACCAGGAGACCCAGTACTTC. It translates to CASSQASGGYQETQYF.

The table lists this clonotype with a few counts. The rearrangement links TRBV10-2 to TRBJ1-4; 10 bases agree with TRBD1. CDR1 is WSHSY, CDR2 SAAADI, per germline. V lost 5 bases and J lost 6; bases outside the gene matches: 6. The CDR3 extends over 15 amino acids. CDR3 sequence: CASSRTGTGDEKLFF. CDR3 coding DNA: TGCGCCAGCAGTCGTACCGGGACAGGGGATGAAAAACTGTTTTTT.

The chain recombines TRBV10-3 with TRBJ2-3; 10 positions match TRBD1. This CDR3 contains 14 residues. Unmatched junction bases numbered 7, after V lost 10 bases and J lost 3 bases. The germline V gene has CDR1 ENHRY and CDR2 SYGVKD. CDR3 loop: CATRPGQGTDTQYF. The CDR3, as DNA: TGTGCCACCAGGCCGGGACAGGGGACAGATACGCAGTATTTT.

The chain links TRBV6-1 to TRBJ2-6, with a weak D call TRBD2 (5 bases). Germline lookup yields CDR1 MNHNS and CDR2 SASEGT. The CDR3 extends over 16 amino acids. V was shortened by 7 bases and J by 4 bases, with 17 bases between the two germline ends. The CDR3: CASIGGSPVGANVLTF. The CDR3 region has the DNA TGTGCCAGCATTGGAGGTAGCCCGGTCGGGGCCAACGTCCTGACTTTC.

This chain links TRBV11-1 with TRBJ2-1; the D is unclear. The CDR3 totals 14 residues. V lost 4 bases and J lost 9, with 16 bases in between. Germline V lookup: CDR1 SGHAT, CDR2 FQDESV (reference sequence). In DNA, the CDR3 is TGTGCCAGCAGCTATCAAGGTTTTGGTACTGAGCAGTTCTTC. This codes for CASSYQGFGTEQFF. The full variable domain, completed using reference TRBV11-1 and TRBJ2-1, is EAEVAQSPRYKITEKSQAVAFWCDPISGHATLYWYRQILGQGPELLVQFQDESVVDDSQLPKDRFSAERLKGVDSTLKIQPAELGDSAMYLCASSYQGFGTEQFFGPGTRLTVL.